This T cell receptor beta chain was recorded in a study of OX40 agonist ivuxolimab in advanced cancers. At the level of the study: The study treated patients with ivuxolimab, an agonistic anti-OX40 (CD134) antibody. Three patients responded partially, comprising one with hepatocellular carcinoma and two with cutaneous melanoma. The study's findings and limits: Clonal expansion was among the lowest in partial responders at 0.1-3.0 mg/kg, especially CD8+.

Trimming shortened V by 2 bases and J by 5 bases, and 15 bases separated the two germline ends. Germline CDR1 WSHSY, CDR2 SAAADI. The CDR3 spans 15 residues. TCRdb's table, derived via immunoSEQ multiplex PCR, lists solely in-frame clones and lacks some. The sample lists fewer than 60,000 clones, roughly four fifths occurring once. This clone was seen just once. The antigen remains unidentified. Sequences were derived from CD4+ or CD8+ T cells sorted from blood, sampled in a trial of the OX40 agonist ivuxolimab. This receptor was identified in an adult with an advanced solid tumor such as melanoma, head and neck, liver or kidney cancer. The V and J genes are TRBV10-2 and TRBJ1-2; TRBD1 is a possible D gene (5 bases). CDR3 sequence: CASSEGGGGGYGYTF. The CDR3 coding sequence is TGCGCCAGCAGTGAGGGGGGGGGAGGAGGGTATGGCTACACCTTC.